Below are 18 T cell receptor beta chains sequenced from a single sample in a study of Ad26.COV2.S vaccination and SARS-CoV-2 variants. Here immunoSEQ multiplex PCR was the method, and the copy in TCRdb shows in-frame clones only, minus some. The sample shows 300,000 to 400,000 clones, around 90% of them seen only once. Indicated treatment: 15 to 20 received Ad26.COV2.S at low or high dose, single or two shots; about five received placebo; per-sample allocation not given. Specimens were obtained on day 63 following the first vaccine or placebo injection. Here the sequenced sample was peripheral blood, taken in a trial of Ad26.COV2.S vaccine versus placebo. The receptors shown here come from a person between 18 and 65 years old who received the Ad26.COV2.S COVID-19 vaccine or a placebo.

This clone appeared a single time. The gene calls are TRBV4-2 and TRBJ1-5, with unresolved D. V shed 5 bases and J shed 0 bases, with 5 bases lying between them. The CDR3 totals 13 residues. From germline, CDR1 is LGHNA and CDR2 YNFKEQ. In DNA form, the CDR3 reads TGTGCCAGCAGCTCCGATAGCAATCAGCCCCAGCATTTT. Amino acids: CASSSDSNQPQHF.

CDR3 sequence reads: CASSSTTGSSGANVLTF. Here the CDR3 DNA reads TGTGCCAGCAGCAGCACCACAGGGTCCTCTGGGGCCAACGTCCTGACTTTC. This chain links TRBV7-7 with TRBJ2-6, with D perhaps TRBD1 (6 bases). The germline V and J ends were trimmed by 5 bases and 0 bases, with 14 bases remaining between them. This CDR3 comprises 17 residues. CDR1 is SSHAT and CDR2 is FNYEAQ in the germline V gene (reference sequence). The full variable domain, completed using reference TRBV7-7 and TRBJ2-6, is GAGVSQSPRYKVTKRGQDVTLRCDPISSHATLYWYQQALGQGPEFLTYFNYEAQPDKSGLPSDRFSAERPEGSISTLTIQRTEQRDSAMYRCASSSTTGSSGANVLTFGAGSRLTVL.

This CDR3 reads CASSGRRSPAGEQFF. In DNA, the CDR3 is TGCGCCAGCAGTGGGAGACGCTCCCCCGCGGGTGAGCAGTTCTTC. The chain employs TRBV10-1 and TRBJ2-1, with D perhaps matching TRBD2 (5 bases). V shed 4 bases and J shed 9 bases, with 19 bases lying between them. CDR1 and CDR2 (germline): WNHNN, SYGVQD (reference sequence). This CDR3 has 15 residues.

The chain couples TRBV5-6 to TRBJ2-2; unclear D gene. Trimming took off 4 bases at V and 4 bases at J, with 5 bases between the two ends. CDR3 size: 12 residues. CDR1 SGHDT and CDR2 YYEEEE come from the germline V gene. The CDR3 DNA reads as TGTGCCAGCAGCCATAGCACCGGGGAGCTGTTTTTT. It encodes CASSHSTGELFF.

The chain carries TRBV4-1 and TRBJ1-1; D gene unclear. Germline V CDR1 and CDR2: MGHRA, YSYEKL. V lost 1 base and J lost 1, with 19 bases in between. The CDR3 totals 18 residues. The CDR3 protein is CASSQVPTTLLKNTEAFF. The CDR3 region has the DNA TGCGCCAGCAGCCAAGTCCCCACCACGTTACTGAAGAACACTGAAGCTTTCTTT.

V gene TRBV18 combines with J gene TRBJ1-3; D not resolved. This CDR3 is built from 15 residues. Germline assignment: CDR1 KGHSH and CDR2 LQKENI. The V end was cut by 6 bases, the J end by 1 base, with 13 bases between. CDR3 coding DNA: TGTGCCAGCTCCCTGAGCCAATGGTCTGGAAACACCATATATTTT. Encoded protein: CASSLSQWSGNTIYF.

This clone was counted only a few times. This chain links TRBV12-5 with TRBJ2-7, with a weak D call TRBD1 (5 bases). The CDR3 is made up of 14 amino acids. Trimming took 1 base from V and 3 from J, leaving 10 bases between them. Germline CDR1 is LGHNT and CDR2 is FRNRAP. The CDR3 coding sequence is TGTGCTAGTGGTTTGGGAATCAGGGACTACGAGCAGTACTTC. Residues: CASGLGIRDYEQYF.

A few counts support this clone. The chain combines TRBV3-1 (or the pseudogene TRBV3-2) with TRBJ1-2; D is unclear. The germline gives CDR1 LGHDT, CDR2 YNNKEL (reference sequence). V was pared by 3 bases and J by 2 bases, with 10 bases between. The CDR3 covers 14 residues. CDR3: CASSHPPKNYGYTF. CDR3 bases: TGTGCCAGCAGCCACCCGCCTAAGAACTATGGCTACACCTTC.

This rearrangement joins TRBV7-2 to TRBJ2-4; D ambiguous. This CDR3 has 19 residues. V was pared by 3 bases and J by 0 bases, with 21 bases between. From germline, CDR1 is SGHTA and CDR2 FQGNSA. The CDR3 DNA follows: TGTGCCAGCAGCTTTCCTACCCTTGCAAAACCTCTAGCCAAAAACATTCAGTACTTC. This encodes CASSFPTLAKPLAKNIQYF.

The chain carries TRBV4-1 and TRBJ2-3, with 11 bases matching TRBD2. V was pared by 2 bases and J by 6 bases, with 13 bases of the junction left unmatched. The CDR3 has 18 residues. Germline V gene lookup returns CDR1 MGHRA and CDR2 YSYEKL. CDR3 region: CASSQTSSGGSSMDTQYF. For the CDR3, the DNA is TGCGCCAGCAGCCAAACGTCTAGCGGGGGGTCCTCGATGGATACGCAGTATTTT.

V is TRBV7-2 and J is TRBJ2-2; 8 bases map to TRBD2. The CDR3 totals 18 residues. V was pared by 5 bases and J by 1 base, with 12 bases of the junction left unmatched. The V gene's germline CDR1 is SGHTA and CDR2 FQGNSA. CDR3 DNA: TGTGCCAGCAGCCCACTAGGAGAAGCGGGGGTGAACACCGGGGAGCTGTTTTTT. Residues: CASSPLGEAGVNTGELFF.

This chain uses TRBV29-1 with TRBJ1-2; 7 bases are a match to TRBD1. CDR3 length equals 14 residues. Germline V gene sequence: CDR1 SQVTM, CDR2 ANQGSEA. The V and J ends lost 1 base and 4 bases, in that order; junction bases with no gene match: 6. The CDR3, as DNA: TGCAGCGTTGAAGTAAGGGGACAGACCTATGGCTACACCTTC. Protein sequence: CSVEVRGQTYGYTF.

The J gene is TRBJ1-1, the V gene TRBV11-2; D unclear. This CDR3 comprises 15 residues. In germline, CDR1 is SGHAT, CDR2 FQNNGV. V lost 0 bases, J lost 0 bases, and 8 bases lay in between. The CDR3 loop reads CASSLEGNLNTEAFF. The CDR3 DNA sequence: TGTGCCAGCAGCTTAGAGGGGAATCTGAACACTGAAGCTTTCTTT.

The V gene is TRBV2, the J gene TRBJ2-1; a possible D gene is TRBD1 (5 bases). This CDR3 is built from 15 residues. Trimming removed 1 base from V and 3 bases from J, with 10 bases in between. Germline CDR1 and CDR2: SNHLY and FYNNEI. The CDR3 nucleotides read TGTGCCAGCAGTGAAGGTGGGGCGTACTACAATGAGCAGTTCTTC. It codes for CASSEGGAYYNEQFF.

The J gene is TRBJ1-2, the V gene TRBV6-6; possibly TRBD1 for D (6 bases). Trimming removed 5 bases at V and 5 bases at J, with 12 bases between. Germline V gene sequence: CDR1 MNHNY, CDR2 SVGAGI (reference sequence). The CDR3 length is 13 residues. The CDR3 DNA is TGTGCCAGCAGTCCTGACAGGACTTATGGCTACACCTTC. Translation: CASSPDRTYGYTF.

The CDR3 here is CASSYSVDLGGAENMNTEAFF. The DNA of the CDR3 is TGTGCCAGCAGTTACTCCGTAGACCTAGGGGGCGCCGAAAACATGAACACTGAAGCTTTCTTT. This rearrangement joins TRBV6-2 or TRBV6-3 to TRBJ1-1; 7 bases align to TRBD1. CDR3 length: 21 residues. The V and J ends lost 0 bases and 0 bases, in that order; junction bases with no gene match: 19. CDR1 is MNHEY and CDR2 is SVGEGT in the germline V gene.

This sequence joins TRBV6-5 and TRBJ1-1; 7 nucleotides line up with TRBD1. The CDR3 loop spans 15 amino acids. Germline V CDR1 and CDR2: MNHEY, SVGAGI. With 6 bases clipped from V and 0 bases from J, the junction kept 7 bases outside the gene matches. The CDR3 nucleotides are TGTGCCAGCAGACCTCAGGGGGGAATGAACACTGAAGCTTTCTTT. It yields the protein CASRPQGGMNTEAFF.

This clone appeared a single time. V is TRBV18 and J is TRBJ2-7; D call uncertain. V gave up 3 bases and J gave up 2 bases, with 17 bases separating them. Germline V lookup: CDR1 KGHSH, CDR2 LQKENI. This CDR3 region has 16 residues. The CDR3 DNA reads as TGTGCCAGCTCACCCAAAACCGGGCCTCCAACCTACGAGCAGTACTTC. It encodes CASSPKTGPPTYEQYF.